This TCR delta chain emerged from a study of γδ T cells in repeated Plasmodium falciparum infection. Study in general: Four controlled malaria infections with P. falciparum NF54 spanned about 600 days. Sampling occurred at baseline, pre-infection for selected infections, and 21 days post-infection.

TRG and TRD sequences were obtained from every sorted gammadelta sample. TCRdb reprocessed the multiplex PCR reads through CATT. The sample lists under 50,000 delta-chain clones, roughly 1.6% occurring once. This clone is medium-sized by share. Other nucleotide sequences in the sample specify the same CDR3. The germline V gene has CDR1 TSWWSYY and CDR2 QGS. V shed 4 bases and J 7 bases; nucleotides not matched to a gene: 27. CDR3 size: 21 residues. Flow sorting of PBMC yielded separate Vgamma9/Vdelta2+ and Vdelta2-negative gammadelta T cell populations for bulk repertoire analysis. The sequencing sample was made of gamma-delta T cells from blood. The chain uses TRDV1 and TRDJ1; 10 nucleotides match TRDD3. The sequence derives from a pool of human donors (malaria-infected and uninfected, not separated). The CDR3 DNA reads TGTGCTCTTGGGGCGCGTTCCCCTGTTTGGGGCAGGGAACTGGGGGATCTTAAACTCATCTTT. Translating it yields CALGARSPVWGRELGDLKLIF.